Listed below are T cell receptor beta chains from one sample, sequenced in a study of blood T cell repertoires in COVID-19. TCRdb's table, derived via immunoSEQ multiplex PCR, lists solely in-frame clones and lacks some. The sample yields under 450,000 clones, around 83% seen once. Specimen: PBMCs or T cells enriched from blood (not recorded which). Receptors originate from a woman in her fifties or sixties who had recovered from COVID-19. Both conserved end residues are trimmed from each CDR3.

V: TRBV18; CDR3: ASSAGTANEKLF
V: TRBV5-1; CDR3: ASRNMNTEAF
V: TRBV7-9; CDR3: ASSSMDLGRTEAF
V: TRBV5-1; CDR3: ASSLEGGSNQPQH
V: TRBV5-1; CDR3: ASSLTGTEGNYGYT
V: TRBV5-4; CDR3: ASSLDSNEQF
V: TRBV12-3/TRBV12-4; CDR3: ASKGGNEKLF
V: TRBV12-3/TRBV12-4; CDR3: ASSPADIEAF
V: TRBV6-4; CDR3: ASPPRRTGRPDSNQPQH
V: TRBV3-1/TRBV3-2; CDR3: ASSQGTGDIHGYT
V: TRBV6-1; CDR3: ASSELNRGLNQPQH
V: TRBV5-5; CDR3: ASAWTTTYYEQY
V: TRBV7-3; CDR3: ASSAGSQGSPLH
V: TRBV7-4; CDR3: ASSPESGSSYEQY
V: TRBV9; CDR3: ASSTKKSSGANVLT
V: TRBV7-9; CDR3: ASRPDSYSYEQY
V: TRBV5-1; CDR3: ASSLDGTYNTEAF
V: TRBV27; CDR3: ASSLIPSNYGYT
V: TRBV5-1; CDR3: ASSLMFGQQNTEAF
V: TRBV18; CDR3: ASSPLGGFGYT
V: TRBV2; CDR3: ARTPGQGYNEQF
V: TRBV6-2/TRBV6-3; CDR3: ASSSSGTSASSYNEQF
V: TRBV27; CDR3: LSSGRGVHEAF
V: TRBV7-2; CDR3: ASSLAQSNTGGTYEQY
V: TRBV18; CDR3: ASSPSGQGNTGELF
V: TRBV6-5; CDR3: ASSLTGWYEQF
V: TRBV5-1; CDR3: ASTTGQSYNEQF
V: TRBV19; CDR3: ASSSRGRSNQPQH
V: TRBV6-2/TRBV6-3; CDR3: ASSTNPGTGALAQH
V: TRBV2; CDR3: ASGTVPPLAYEQY
V: TRBV30; CDR3: AWSPPRIAGGLRETQY
V: TRBV5-1; CDR3: ASGRYSGQETQY
V: TRBV18; CDR3: ATTRVNAVNSPLH
V: TRBV6-6; CDR3: ASSRSGRQGNSPLH
V: TRBV6-5; CDR3: ASKAVGNYGYT
V: TRBV5-1; CDR3: ASSLLGQDGYT
V: TRBV19; CDR3: ATSHGGGAGEQY
V: TRBV19; CDR3: ASSIAEGWDTEAF
V: TRBV6-5; CDR3: ASSYSMDTTGYT
V: TRBV5-6; CDR3: ASSKYLAGVIDTQY